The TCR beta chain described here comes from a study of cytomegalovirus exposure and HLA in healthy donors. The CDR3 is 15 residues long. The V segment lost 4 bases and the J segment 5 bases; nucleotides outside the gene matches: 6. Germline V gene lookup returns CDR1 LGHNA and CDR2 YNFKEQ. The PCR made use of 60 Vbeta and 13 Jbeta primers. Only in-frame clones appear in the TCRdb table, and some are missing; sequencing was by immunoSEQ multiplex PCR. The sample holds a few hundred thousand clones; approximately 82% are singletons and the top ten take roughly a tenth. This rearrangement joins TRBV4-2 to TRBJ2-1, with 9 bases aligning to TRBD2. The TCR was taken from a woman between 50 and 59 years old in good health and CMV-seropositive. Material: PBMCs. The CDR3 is CASSRGTSWDNEQFF. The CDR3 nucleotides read TGTGCCAGCAGCCGAGGGACTAGCTGGGACAATGAGCAGTTCTTC.